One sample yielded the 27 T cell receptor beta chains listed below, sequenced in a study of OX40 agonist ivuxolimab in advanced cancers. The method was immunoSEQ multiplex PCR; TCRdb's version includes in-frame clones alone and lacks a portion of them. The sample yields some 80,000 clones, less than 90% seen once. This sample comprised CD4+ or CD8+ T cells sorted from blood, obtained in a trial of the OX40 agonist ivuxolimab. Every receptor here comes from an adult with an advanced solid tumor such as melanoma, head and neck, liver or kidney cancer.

The CDR3 loop is CASRMGSGNTIYF. The CDR3 DNA reads as TGTGCCAGCAGAATGGGGTCCGGAAACACCATATATTTT. The J gene is TRBJ1-3, the V gene TRBV2, with no clear D. Trimming cost V 6 bases and J 4 bases, with 10 bases left between them. Germline CDR1 SNHLY, CDR2 FYNNEI. The CDR3 is made up of 13 amino acids.

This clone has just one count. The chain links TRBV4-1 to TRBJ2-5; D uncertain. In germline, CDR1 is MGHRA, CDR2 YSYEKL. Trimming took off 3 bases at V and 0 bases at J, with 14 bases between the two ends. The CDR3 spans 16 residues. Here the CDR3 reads CASSQLTGKYQETQYF. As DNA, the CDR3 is TGCGCCAGCAGCCAGCTGACTGGAAAATACCAAGAGACCCAGTACTTC.

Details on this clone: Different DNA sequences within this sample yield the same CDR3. CDR3 loop: CASSTRRSSGANVLTF. For the CDR3, the DNA is TGTGCCAGCAGTACCAGACGGAGCTCTGGGGCCAACGTCCTGACTTTC. The rearrangement uses TRBV6-6 and TRBJ2-6; D not resolved. V gave up 5 bases and J gave up 0 bases, with 11 bases separating them. The germline V gene encodes CDR1 MNHNY and CDR2 SVGAGI (reference sequence). The CDR3 runs 16 residues.

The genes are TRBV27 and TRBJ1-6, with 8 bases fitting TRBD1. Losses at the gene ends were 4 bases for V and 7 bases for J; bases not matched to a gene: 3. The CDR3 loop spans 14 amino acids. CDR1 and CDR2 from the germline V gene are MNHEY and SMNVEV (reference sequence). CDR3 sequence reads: CASSYRQGNSPLHF. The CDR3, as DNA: TGTGCCAGCAGTTACAGACAGGGGAATTCACCCCTCCACTTT.

The CDR3 DNA reads as TGTGCCATCAGGGAACGAGGGACAGACGAGCAGTACTTC. Amino acid sequence: CAIRERGTDEQYF. V is TRBV10-3 and J is TRBJ2-7; 7 bases fit TRBD1. V shed 6 bases, J shed 5 bases, and the junction held 7 bases outside the gene matches. Germline V gives CDR1 ENHRY, CDR2 SYGVKD. The length of the CDR3 is 13 residues.

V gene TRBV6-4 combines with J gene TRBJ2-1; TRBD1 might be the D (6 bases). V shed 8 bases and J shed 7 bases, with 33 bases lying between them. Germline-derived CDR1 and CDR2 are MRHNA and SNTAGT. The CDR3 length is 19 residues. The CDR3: CASGANHQTGSPKGNEQFF. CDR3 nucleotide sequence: TGTGCCAGCGGAGCGAACCATCAGACAGGCTCCCCAAAGGGGAATGAGCAGTTCTTC.

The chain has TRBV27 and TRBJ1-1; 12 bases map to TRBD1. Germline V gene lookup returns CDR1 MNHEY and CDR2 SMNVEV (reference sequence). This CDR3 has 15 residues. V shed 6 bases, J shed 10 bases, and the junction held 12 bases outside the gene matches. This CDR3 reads CASSTAGQGALRAFF. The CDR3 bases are TGTGCCAGCAGCACCGCGGGACAGGGGGCTTTGAGAGCTTTCTTT.

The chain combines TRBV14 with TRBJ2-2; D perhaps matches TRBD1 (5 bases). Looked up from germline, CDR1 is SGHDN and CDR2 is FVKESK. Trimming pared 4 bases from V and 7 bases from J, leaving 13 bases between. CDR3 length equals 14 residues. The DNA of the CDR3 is TGTGCCAGCAGCCCCAGGGTACGCGGCGGGGAGCTGTTTTTT. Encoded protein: CASSPRVRGGELFF.

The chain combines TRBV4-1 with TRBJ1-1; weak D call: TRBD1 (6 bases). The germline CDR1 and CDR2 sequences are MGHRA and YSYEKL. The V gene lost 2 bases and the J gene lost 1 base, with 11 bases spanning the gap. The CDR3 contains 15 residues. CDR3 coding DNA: TGCGCCAGCAGCCAAATGGGGGGCGGGAACACTGAAGCTTTCTTT. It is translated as CASSQMGGGNTEAFF.

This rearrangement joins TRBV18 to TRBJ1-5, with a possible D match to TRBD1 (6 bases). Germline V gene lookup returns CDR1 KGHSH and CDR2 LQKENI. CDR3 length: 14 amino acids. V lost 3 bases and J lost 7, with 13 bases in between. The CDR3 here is CASSPTGLEQPQHF. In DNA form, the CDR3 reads TGTGCCAGCTCACCGACAGGTTTGGAGCAGCCCCAGCATTTT.

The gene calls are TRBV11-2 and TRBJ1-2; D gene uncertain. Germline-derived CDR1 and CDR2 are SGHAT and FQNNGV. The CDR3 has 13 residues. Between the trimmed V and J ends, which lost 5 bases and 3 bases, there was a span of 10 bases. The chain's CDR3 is CASSPPGYYGYTF. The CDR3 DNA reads TGTGCCAGCAGCCCCCCGGGGTACTATGGCTACACCTTC.

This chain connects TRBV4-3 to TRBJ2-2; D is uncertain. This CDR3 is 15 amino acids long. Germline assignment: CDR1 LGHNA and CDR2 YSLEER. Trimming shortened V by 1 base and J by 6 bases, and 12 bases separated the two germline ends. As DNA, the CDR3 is TGCGCCAGCAGCCAAGTGCTCCCCAGTGCCGGGGAGCTGTTTTTT. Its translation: CASSQVLPSAGELFF.

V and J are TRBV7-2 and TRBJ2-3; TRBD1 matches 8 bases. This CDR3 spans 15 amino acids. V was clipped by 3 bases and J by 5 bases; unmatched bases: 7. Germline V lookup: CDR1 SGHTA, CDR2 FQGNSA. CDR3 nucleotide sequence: TGTGCCAGCAGCTTCTCAGGGGGCGCGGGAGATACGCAGTATTTT. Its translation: CASSFSGGAGDTQYF.

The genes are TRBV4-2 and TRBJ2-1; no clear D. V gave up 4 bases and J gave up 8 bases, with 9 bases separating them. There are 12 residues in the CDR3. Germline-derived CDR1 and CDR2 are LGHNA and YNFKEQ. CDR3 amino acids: CASSLRRDEQFF. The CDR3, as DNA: TGTGCCAGCAGCCTCCGACGGGATGAGCAGTTCTTC.

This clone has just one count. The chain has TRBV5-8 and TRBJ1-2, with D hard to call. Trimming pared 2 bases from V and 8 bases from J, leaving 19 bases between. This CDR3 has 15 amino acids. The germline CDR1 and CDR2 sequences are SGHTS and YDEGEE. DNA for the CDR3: TGTGCCAGCAGCTTAAGGCCACCTAGGCCTCTCGGCTACACCTTC. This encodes CASSLRPPRPLGYTF.

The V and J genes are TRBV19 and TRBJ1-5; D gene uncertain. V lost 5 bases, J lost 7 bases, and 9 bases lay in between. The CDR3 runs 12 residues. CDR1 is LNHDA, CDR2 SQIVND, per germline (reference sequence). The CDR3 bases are TGTGCCAGTAGTCCCAACGAACAGCCCCAGCATTTT. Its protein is CASSPNEQPQHF.

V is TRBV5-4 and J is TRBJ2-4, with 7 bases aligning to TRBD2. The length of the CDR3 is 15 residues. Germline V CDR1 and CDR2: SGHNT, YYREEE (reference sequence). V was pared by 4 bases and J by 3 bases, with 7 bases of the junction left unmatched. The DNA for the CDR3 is TGTGCCAGCAGCCTCCTCGGGGGGAACAAAAACATTCAGTACTTC. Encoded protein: CASSLLGGNKNIQYF.

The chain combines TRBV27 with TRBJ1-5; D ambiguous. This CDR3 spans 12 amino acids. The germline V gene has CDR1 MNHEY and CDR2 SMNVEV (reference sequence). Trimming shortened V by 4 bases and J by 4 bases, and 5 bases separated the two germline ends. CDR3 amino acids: CASSSRNQPQHF. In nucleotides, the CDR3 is TGTGCCAGCAGTTCCCGTAATCAGCCCCAGCATTTT.

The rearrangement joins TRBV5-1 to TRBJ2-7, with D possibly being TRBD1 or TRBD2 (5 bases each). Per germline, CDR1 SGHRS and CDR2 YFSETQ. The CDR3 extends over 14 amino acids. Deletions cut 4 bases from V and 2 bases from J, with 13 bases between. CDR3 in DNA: TGCGCCAGCAGCGCCGGGACGGGCCCCTACGAGCAGTACTTC. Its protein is CASSAGTGPYEQYF.

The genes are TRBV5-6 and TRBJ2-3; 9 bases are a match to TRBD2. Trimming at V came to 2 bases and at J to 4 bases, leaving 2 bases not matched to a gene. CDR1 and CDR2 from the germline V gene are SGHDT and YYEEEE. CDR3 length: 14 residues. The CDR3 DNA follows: TGTGCCAGCAGCTTTAGCGGGGGATCAGATACGCAGTATTTT. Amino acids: CASSFSGGSDTQYF.

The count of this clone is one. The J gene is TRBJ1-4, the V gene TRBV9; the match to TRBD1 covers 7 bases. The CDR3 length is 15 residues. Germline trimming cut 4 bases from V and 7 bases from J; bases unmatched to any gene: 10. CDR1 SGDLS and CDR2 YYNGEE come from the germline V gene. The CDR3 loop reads CASSPRQGVGEKLFF. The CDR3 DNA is TGTGCCAGCAGCCCGAGACAGGGAGTCGGTGAAAAACTGTTTTTT.

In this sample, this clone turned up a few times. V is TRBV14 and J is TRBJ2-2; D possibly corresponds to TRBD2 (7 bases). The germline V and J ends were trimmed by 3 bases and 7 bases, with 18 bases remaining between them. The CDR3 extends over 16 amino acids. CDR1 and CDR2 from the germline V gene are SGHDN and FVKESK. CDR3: CASSHGRRGGIGELFF. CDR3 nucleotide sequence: TGTGCCAGCAGCCACGGCCGCAGGGGAGGGATCGGGGAGCTGTTTTTT. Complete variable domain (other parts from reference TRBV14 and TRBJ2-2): EAGVTQFPSHSVIEKGQTVTLRCDPISGHDNLYWYRRVMGKEIKFLLHFVKESKQDESGMPNNRFLAERTGGTYSTLKVQPAELEDSGVYFCASSHGRRGGIGELFFGEGSRLTVL.

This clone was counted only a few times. CDR3 in amino acids: CASSIGQQTYSPLHF. Here the CDR3 DNA reads TGTGCCAGCAGTATAGGACAGCAGACGTATTCACCCCTCCACTTT. The chain combines TRBV2 with TRBJ1-6; D perhaps matches TRBD1 (6 bases). Germline CDR1 reads SNHLY; CDR2 reads FYNNEI. The CDR3 consists of 15 residues. V was pared by 5 bases and J by 8 bases, with 16 bases between.

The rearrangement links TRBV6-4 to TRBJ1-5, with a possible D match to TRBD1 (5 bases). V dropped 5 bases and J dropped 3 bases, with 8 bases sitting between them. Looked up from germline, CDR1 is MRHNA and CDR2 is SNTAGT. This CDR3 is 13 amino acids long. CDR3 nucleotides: TGTGCCAGCAGTCGACAGCCCAATCAGCCCCAGCATTTT. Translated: CASSRQPNQPQHF.

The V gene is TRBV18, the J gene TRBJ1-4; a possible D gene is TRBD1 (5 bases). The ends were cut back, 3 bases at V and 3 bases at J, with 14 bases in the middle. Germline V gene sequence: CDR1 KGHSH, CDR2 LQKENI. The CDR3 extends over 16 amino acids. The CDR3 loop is CASSPLGRGSNEKLFF. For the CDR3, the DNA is TGTGCCAGCTCACCCCTAGGGCGGGGGTCTAATGAAAAACTGTTTTTT.

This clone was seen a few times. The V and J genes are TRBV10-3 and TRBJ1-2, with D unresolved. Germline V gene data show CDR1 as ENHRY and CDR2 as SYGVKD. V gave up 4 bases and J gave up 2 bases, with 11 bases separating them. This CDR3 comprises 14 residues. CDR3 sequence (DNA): TGTGCCATCAGTGGTCAGGCCCAAAACTATGGCTACACCTTC. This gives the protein CAISGQAQNYGYTF.

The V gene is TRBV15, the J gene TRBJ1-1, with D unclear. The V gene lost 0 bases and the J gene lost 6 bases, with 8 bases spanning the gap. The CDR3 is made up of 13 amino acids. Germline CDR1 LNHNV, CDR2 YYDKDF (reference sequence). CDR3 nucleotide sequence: TGTGCCACCAGCAGAGATCTAGGAGCTGAAGCTTTCTTT. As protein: CATSRDLGAEAFF. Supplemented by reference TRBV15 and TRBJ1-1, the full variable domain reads DAMVIQNPRYQVTQFGKPVTLSCSQTLNHNVMYWYQQKSSQAPKLLFHYYDKDFNNEADTPDNFQSRRPNTSFCFLDIRSPGLGDTAMYLCATSRDLGAEAFFGQGTRLTVV.